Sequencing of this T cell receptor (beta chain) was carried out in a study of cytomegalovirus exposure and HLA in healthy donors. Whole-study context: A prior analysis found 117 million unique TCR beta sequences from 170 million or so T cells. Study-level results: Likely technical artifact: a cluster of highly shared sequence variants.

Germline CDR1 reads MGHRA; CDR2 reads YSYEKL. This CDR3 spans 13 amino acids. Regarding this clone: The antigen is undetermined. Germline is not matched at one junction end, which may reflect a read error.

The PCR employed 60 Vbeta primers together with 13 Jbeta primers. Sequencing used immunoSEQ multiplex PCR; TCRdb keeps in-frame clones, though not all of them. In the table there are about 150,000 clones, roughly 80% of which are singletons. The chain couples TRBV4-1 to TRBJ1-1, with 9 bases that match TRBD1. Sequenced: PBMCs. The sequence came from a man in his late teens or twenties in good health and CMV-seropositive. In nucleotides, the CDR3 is TGCGCCAGCAGCCAAGCAACAGGGGGCGATCGGGTCTTT. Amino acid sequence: CASSQATGGDRVF.